This T cell receptor beta chain was obtained from a study of shared clonotypes between healthy human individuals. Profiling relied on immunoSEQ multiplex PCR, and the TCRdb table lists in-frame clones only, not all of them. The sample shows about 2.4 million clones, approximately 93% of them seen only once. The germline V gene encodes CDR1 MDHEN and CDR2 SYDVKM. The CDR3 is 16 residues long. Trimming at V came to 7 bases and at J to 2 bases, leaving 9 bases not matched to a gene. Sequencing was done on a sample of naive CD4+ T cells from PBMCs. The subset denotes: CD45RA+ positively selected. The clonotype comes from a man between 18 and 29 years old in good health. Some clones in this sample may be carry-over from other donors' samples. The chain couples TRBV28 to TRBJ2-2, with 8 bases that match TRBD2. CDR3 in amino acids: CASINAGLVNTGELFF. The CDR3 DNA reads TGTGCCAGCATTAACGCGGGACTAGTAAACACCGGGGAGCTGTTTTTT.